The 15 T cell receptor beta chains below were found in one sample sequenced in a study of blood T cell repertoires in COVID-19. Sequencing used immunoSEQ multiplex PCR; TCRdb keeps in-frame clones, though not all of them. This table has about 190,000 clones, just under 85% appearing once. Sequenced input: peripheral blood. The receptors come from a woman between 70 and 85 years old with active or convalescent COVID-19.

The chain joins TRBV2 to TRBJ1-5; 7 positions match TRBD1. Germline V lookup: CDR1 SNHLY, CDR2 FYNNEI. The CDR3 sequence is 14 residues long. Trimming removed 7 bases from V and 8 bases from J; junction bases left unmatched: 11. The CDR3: CASNSGQSGEPQHF. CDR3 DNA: TGTGCCAGCAACTCGGGACAGTCTGGGGAGCCCCAGCATTTT.

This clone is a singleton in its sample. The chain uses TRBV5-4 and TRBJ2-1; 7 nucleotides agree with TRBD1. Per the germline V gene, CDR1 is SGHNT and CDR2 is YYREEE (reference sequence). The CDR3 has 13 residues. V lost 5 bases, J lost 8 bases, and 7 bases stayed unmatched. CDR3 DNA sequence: TGTGCCAGCAGAACCGACAGGGTCCATGAGCAGTTCTTC. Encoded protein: CASRTDRVHEQFF.

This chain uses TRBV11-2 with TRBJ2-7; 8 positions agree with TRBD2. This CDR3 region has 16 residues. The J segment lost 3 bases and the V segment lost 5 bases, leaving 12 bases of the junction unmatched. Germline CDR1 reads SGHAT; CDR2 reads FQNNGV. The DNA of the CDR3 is TGTGCCAGCAGCCCTCTGGCAGCGGGAGCAAACTACGAGCAGTACTTC. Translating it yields CASSPLAAGANYEQYF.

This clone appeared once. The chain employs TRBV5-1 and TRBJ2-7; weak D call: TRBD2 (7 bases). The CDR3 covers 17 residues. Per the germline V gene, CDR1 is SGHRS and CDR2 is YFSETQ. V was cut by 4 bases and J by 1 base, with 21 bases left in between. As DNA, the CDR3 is TGCGCCAGCAGCACACAGGGTCTAGCGGCTTTGTCCTACGAGCAGTACTTC. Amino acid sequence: CASSTQGLAALSYEQYF.

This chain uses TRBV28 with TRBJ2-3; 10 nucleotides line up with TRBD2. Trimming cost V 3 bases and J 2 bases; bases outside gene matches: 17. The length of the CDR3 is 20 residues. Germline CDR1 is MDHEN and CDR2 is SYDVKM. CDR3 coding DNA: TGTGCCAGCAGTTTGGATAGATCTTCTAGCGGGAGTTATAACACAGATACGCAGTATTTT. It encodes CASSLDRSSSGSYNTDTQYF.

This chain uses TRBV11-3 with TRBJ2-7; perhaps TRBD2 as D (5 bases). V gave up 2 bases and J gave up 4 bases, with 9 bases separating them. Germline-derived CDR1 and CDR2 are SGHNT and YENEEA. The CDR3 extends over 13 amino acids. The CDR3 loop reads CASSLSERYEQYF. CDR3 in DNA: TGTGCCAGCAGCTTATCGGAGCGGTACGAGCAGTACTTC. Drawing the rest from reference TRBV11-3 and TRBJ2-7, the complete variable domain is EAGVVQSPRYKIIEKKQPVAFWCNPISGHNTLYWYLQNLGQGPELLIRYENEEAVDDSQLPKDRFSAERLKGVDSTLKIQPAELGDSAVYLCASSLSERYEQYFGPGTRLTVT.

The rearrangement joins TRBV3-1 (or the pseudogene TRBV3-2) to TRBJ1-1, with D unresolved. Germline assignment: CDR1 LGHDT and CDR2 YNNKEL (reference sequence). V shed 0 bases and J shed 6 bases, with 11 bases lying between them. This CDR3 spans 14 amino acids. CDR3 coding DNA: TGTGCCAGCAGCCAAGAAGGGAGAACTCCTGAAGCTTTCTTT. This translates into CASSQEGRTPEAFF.

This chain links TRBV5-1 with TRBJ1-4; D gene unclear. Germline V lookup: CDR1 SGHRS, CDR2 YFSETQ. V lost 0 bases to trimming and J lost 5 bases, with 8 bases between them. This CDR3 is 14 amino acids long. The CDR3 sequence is CASSLGRQNEKLFF. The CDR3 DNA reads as TGCGCCAGCAGCTTGGGCAGGCAGAATGAAAAACTGTTTTTT.

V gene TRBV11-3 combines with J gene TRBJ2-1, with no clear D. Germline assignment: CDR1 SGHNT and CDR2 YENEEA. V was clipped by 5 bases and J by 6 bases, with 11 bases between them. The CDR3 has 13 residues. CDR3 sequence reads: CASSPPVSNEQFF. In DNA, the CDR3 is TGTGCCAGCAGCCCCCCCGTGAGCAATGAGCAGTTCTTC.

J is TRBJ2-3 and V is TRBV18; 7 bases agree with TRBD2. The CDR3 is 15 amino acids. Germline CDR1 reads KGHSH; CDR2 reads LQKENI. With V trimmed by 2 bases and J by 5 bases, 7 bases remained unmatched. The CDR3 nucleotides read TGTGCCAGCTCACCAGGGGCGGGAGTAGGAGATACGCAGTATTTT. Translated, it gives CASSPGAGVGDTQYF.

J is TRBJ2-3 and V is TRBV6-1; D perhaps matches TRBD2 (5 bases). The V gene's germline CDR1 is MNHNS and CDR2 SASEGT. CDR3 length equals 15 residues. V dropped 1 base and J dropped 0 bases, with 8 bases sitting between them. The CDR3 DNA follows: TGTGCCAGCAGTGAAGTTGCGGGTAGCACAGATACGCAGTATTTT. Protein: CASSEVAGSTDTQYF.

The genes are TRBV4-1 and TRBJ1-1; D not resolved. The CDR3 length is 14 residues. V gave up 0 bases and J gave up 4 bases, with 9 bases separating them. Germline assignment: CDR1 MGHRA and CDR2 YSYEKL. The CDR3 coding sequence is TGCGCCAGCAGCCAAGAACCCCGAGGCACTGAAGCTTTCTTT. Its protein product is CASSQEPRGTEAFF.

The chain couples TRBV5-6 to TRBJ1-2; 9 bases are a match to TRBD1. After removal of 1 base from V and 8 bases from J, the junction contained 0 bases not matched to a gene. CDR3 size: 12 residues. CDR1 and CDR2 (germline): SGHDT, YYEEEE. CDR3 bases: TGTGCCAGCAGCTTGACAGGGGGCGGCTACACCTTC. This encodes CASSLTGGGYTF.

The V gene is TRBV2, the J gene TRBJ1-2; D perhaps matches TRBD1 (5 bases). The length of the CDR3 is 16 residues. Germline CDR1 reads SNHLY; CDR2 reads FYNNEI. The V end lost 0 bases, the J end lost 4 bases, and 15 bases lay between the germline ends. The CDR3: CASSEAAGGYIYGYTF. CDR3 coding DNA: TGTGCCAGCAGTGAAGCGGCGGGGGGTTATATCTATGGCTACACCTTC.

CDR3 loop: CASSYSGLLNTGELFF. DNA for the CDR3: TGTGCCAGCAGTTACTCGGGACTTCTAAACACCGGGGAGCTGTTTTTT. This chain joins TRBV6-2 or TRBV6-3 and TRBJ2-2; D possibly corresponds to TRBD2 (6 bases). The germline V gene has CDR1 MNHEY and CDR2 SVGEGT. Trimming left V 0 bases short and J 2 bases short, with 10 bases between. The CDR3 is 16 residues long.